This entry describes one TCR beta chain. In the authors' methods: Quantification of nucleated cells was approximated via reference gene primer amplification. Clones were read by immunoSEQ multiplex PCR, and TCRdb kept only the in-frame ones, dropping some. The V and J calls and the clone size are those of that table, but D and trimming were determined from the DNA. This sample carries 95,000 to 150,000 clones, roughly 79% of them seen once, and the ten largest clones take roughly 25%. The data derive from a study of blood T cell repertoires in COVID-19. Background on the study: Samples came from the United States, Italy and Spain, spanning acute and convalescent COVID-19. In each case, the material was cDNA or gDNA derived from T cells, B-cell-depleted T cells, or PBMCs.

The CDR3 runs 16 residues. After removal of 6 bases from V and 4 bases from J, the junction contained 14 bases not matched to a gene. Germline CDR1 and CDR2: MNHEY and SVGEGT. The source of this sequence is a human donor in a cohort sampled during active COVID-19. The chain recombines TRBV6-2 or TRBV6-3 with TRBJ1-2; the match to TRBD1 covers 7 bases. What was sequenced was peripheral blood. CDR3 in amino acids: CASSPLDRASSYGYTF. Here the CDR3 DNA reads TGTGCCAGCAGCCCTCTCGACAGGGCGAGTAGCTATGGCTACACCTTC.